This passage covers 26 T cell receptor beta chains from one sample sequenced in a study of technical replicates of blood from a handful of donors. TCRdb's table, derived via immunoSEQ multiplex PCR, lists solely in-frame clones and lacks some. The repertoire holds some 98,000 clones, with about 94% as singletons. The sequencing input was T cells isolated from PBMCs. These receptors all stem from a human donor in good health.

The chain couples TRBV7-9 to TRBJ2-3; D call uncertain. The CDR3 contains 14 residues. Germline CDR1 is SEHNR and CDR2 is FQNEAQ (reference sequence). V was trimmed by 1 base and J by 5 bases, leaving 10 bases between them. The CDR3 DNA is TGTGCCAGCAGCTTAGAAAGGTCGGGAGATACGCAGTATTTT. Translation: CASSLERSGDTQYF.

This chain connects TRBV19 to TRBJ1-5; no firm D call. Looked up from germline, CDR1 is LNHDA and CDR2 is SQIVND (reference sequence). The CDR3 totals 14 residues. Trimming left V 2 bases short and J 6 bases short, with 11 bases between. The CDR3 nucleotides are TGTGCCAGTAGTATACGGGTACAAGGTCAGCCCCAGCATTTT. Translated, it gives CASSIRVQGQPQHF.

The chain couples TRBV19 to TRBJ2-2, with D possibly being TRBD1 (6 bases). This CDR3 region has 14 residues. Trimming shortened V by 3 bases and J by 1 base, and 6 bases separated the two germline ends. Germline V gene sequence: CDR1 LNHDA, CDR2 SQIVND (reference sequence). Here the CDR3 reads CASSMTGNTGELFF. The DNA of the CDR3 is TGTGCCAGTAGTATGACAGGGAACACCGGGGAGCTGTTTTTT.

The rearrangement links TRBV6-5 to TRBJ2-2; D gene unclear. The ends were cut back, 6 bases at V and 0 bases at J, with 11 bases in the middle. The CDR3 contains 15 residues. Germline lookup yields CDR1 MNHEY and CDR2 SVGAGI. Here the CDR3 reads CASSPGFPNTGELFF. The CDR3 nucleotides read TGTGCCAGCAGCCCCGGGTTCCCGAACACCGGGGAGCTGTTTTTT.

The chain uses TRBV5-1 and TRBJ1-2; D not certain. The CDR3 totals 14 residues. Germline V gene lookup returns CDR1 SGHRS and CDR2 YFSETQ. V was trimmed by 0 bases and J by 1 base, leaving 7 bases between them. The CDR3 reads CASSLGHHNYGYTF. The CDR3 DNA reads TGCGCCAGCAGCTTGGGACACCATAACTATGGCTACACCTTC.

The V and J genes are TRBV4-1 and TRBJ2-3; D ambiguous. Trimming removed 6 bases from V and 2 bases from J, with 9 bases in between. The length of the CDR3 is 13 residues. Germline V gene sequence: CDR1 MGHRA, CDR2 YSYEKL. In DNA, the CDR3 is TGCGCCAGCAGGAGCCTCCACACAGATACGCAGTATTTT. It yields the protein CASRSLHTDTQYF.

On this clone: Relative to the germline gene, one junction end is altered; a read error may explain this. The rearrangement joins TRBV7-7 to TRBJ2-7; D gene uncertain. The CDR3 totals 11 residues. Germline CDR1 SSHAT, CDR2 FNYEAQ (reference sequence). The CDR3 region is CASSPCYEQYF. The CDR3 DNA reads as TGTGCTAGCAGCCCCTGCTACGAGCAGTACTTC. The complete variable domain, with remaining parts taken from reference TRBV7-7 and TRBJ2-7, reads GAGVSQSPRYKVTKRGQDVTLRCDPISSHATLYWYQQALGQGPEFLTYFNYEAQPDKSGLPSDRFSAERPEGSISTLTIQRTEQRDSAMYRCASSPCYEQYFGPGTRLTVT.

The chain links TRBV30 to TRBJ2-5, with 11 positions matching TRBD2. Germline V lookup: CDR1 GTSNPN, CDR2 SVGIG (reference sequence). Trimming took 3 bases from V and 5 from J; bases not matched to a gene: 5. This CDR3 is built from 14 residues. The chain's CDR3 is CAWSLAGGWETQYF. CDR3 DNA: TGTGCCTGGAGCTTAGCGGGGGGGTGGGAGACCCAGTACTTC.

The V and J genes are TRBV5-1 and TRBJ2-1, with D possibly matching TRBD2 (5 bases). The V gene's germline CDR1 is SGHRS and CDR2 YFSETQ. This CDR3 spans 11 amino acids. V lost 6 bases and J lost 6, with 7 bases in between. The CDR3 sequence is CASMRANEQFF. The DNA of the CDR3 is TGCGCCAGCATGCGGGCCAATGAGCAGTTCTTC.

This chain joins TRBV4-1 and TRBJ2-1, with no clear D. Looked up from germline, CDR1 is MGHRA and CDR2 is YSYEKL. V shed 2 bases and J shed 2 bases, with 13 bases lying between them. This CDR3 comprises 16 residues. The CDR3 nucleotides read TGCGCCAGCAGCCAAATTGATCTACTGGCCTACAATGAGCAGTTCTTC. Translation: CASSQIDLLAYNEQFF.

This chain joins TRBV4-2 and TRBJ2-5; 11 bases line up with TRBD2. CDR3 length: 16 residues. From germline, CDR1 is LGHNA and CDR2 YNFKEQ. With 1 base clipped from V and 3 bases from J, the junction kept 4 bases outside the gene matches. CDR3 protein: CASSQGGTSGKETQYF. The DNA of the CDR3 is TGTGCCAGCAGCCAAGGAGGGACTAGCGGTAAAGAGACCCAGTACTTC.

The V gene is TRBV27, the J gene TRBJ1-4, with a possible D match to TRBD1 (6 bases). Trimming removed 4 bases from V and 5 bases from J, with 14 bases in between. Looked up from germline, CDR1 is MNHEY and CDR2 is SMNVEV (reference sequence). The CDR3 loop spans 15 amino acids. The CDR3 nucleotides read TGTGCCAGCAGTTCGAGGACAGAACTCAATGAAAAACTGTTTTTT. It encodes CASSSRTELNEKLFF.

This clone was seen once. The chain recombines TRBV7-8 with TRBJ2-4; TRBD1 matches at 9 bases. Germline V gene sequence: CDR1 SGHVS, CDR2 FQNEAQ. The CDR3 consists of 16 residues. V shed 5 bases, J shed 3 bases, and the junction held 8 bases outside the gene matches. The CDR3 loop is CASSPRQGVGKNIQYF. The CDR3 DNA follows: TGTGCCAGCAGCCCTCGACAGGGGGTGGGCAAAAACATTCAGTACTTC.

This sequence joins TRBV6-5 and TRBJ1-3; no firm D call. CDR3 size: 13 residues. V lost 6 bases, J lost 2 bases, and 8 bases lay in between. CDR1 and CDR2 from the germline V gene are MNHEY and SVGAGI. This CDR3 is CASSIQTGNTIYF. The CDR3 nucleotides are TGTGCCAGCAGCATCCAGACTGGAAACACCATATATTTT.

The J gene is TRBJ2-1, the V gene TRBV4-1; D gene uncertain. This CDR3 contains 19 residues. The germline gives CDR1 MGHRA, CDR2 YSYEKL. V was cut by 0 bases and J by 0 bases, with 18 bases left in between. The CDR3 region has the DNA TGCGCCAGCAGCCAAGAACCTACCTCCGACTTTGGCTCCTACAATGAGCAGTTCTTC. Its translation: CASSQEPTSDFGSYNEQFF.

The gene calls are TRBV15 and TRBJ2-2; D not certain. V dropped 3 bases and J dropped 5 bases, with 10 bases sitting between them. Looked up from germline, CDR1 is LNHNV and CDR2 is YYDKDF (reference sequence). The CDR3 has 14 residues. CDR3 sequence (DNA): TGTGCCACCAGCAGTATACGGGTGACCGGGGAGCTGTTTTTT. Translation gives CATSSIRVTGELFF.

CDR3 nucleotide sequence: TGTGCCAGCAGCTTGCGGGACAGGGGCACAGATACGCAGTATTTT. It yields the protein CASSLRDRGTDTQYF. The V call is TRBV5-6, the J call TRBJ2-3; 9 bases align to TRBD1. The trim removed 1 base at V and 1 base at J, leaving 1 base unmatched. The CDR3 contains 15 residues. CDR1 SGHDT and CDR2 YYEEEE come from the germline V gene.

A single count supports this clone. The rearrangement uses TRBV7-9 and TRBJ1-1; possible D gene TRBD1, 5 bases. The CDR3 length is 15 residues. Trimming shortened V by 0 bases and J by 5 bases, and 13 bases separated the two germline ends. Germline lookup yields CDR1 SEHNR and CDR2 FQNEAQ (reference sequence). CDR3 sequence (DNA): TGTGCCAGCAGCTTAGCGGTGACAGATTATACTGAAGCTTTCTTT. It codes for CASSLAVTDYTEAFF.

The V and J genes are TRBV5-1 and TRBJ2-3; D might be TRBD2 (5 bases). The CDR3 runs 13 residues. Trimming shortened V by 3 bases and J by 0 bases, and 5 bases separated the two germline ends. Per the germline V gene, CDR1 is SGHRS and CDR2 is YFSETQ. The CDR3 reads CASSSGSTDTQYF. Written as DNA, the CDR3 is TGCGCCAGCAGCTCGGGAAGCACAGATACGCAGTATTTT. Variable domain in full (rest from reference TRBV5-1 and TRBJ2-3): KAGVTQTPRYLIKTRGQQVTLSCSPISGHRSVSWYQQTPGQGLQFLFEYFSETQRNKGNFPGRFSGRQFSNSRSEMNVSTLELGDSALYLCASSSGSTDTQYFGPGTRLTVL.

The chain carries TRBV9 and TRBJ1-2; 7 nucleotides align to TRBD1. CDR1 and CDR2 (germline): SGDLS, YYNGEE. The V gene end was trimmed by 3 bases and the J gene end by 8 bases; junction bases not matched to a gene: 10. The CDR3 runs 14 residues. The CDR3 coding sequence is TGTGCCAGCAGCGGACACACAGGGGCTGAGGGCTACACCTTC. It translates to CASSGHTGAEGYTF. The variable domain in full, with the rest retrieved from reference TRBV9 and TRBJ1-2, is DSGVTQTPKHLITATGQRVTLRCSPRSGDLSVYWYQQSLDQGLQFLIQYYNGEERAKGNILERFSAQQFPDLHSELNLSSLELGDSALYFCASSGHTGAEGYTFGSGTRLTVV.

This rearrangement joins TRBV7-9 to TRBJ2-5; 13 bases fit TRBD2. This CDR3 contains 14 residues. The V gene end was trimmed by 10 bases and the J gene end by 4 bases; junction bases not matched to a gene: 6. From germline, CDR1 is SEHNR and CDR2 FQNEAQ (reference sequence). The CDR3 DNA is TGTGCCAACGGACTAGCGGGAGTTCCAGAGACCCAGTACTTC. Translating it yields CANGLAGVPETQYF. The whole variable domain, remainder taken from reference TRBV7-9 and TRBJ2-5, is DTGVSQNPRHKITKRGQNVTFRCDPISEHNRLYWYRQTLGQGPEFLTYFQNEAQLEKSRLLSDRFSAERPKGSFSTLEIQRTEQGDSAMYLCANGLAGVPETQYFGPGTRLLVL.

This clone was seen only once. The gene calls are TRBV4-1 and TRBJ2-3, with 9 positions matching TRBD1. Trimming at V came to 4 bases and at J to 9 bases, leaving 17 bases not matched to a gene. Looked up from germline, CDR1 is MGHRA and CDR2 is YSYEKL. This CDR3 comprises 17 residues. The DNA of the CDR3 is TGCGCCAGCAGCCCCCACCGGACAGGGGTGAGGGACTGGACGCAGTATTTT. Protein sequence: CASSPHRTGVRDWTQYF.

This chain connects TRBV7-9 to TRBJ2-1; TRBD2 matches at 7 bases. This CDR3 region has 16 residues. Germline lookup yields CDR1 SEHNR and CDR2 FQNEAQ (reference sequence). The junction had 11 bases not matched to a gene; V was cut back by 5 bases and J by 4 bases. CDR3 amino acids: CASSRSGLGGYNEQFF. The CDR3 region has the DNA TGTGCCAGCAGCCGATCAGGACTAGGTGGGTACAATGAGCAGTTCTTC. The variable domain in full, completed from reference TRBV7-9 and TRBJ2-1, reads DTGVSQNPRHKITKRGQNVTFRCDPISEHNRLYWYRQTLGQGPEFLTYFQNEAQLEKSRLLSDRFSAERPKGSFSTLEIQRTEQGDSAMYLCASSRSGLGGYNEQFFGPGTRLTVL.

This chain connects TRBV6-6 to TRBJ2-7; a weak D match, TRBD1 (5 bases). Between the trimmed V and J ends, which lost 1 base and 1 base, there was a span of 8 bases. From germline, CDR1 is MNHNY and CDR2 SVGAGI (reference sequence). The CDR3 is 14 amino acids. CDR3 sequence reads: CASSYYSGSYEQYF. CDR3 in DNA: TGTGCCAGCAGTTACTACTCAGGGTCCTACGAGCAGTACTTC.

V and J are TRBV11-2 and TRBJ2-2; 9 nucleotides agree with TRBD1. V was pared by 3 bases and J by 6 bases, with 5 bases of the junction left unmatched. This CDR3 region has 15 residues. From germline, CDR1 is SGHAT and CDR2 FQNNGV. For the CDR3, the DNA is TGTGCCAGCAGCTTCCGGACAGGGGAAGCCGGGGAGCTGTTTTTT. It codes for CASSFRTGEAGELFF.

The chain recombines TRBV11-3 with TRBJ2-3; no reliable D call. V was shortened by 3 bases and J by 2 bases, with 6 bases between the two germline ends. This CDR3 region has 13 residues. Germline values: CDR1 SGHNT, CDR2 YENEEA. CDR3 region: CASSFQITDTQYF. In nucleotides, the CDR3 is TGTGCCAGCAGCTTCCAGATCACAGATACGCAGTATTTT.